Below are 32 T cell receptor beta chains sequenced from a single sample in a study of OX40 agonist ivuxolimab in advanced cancers. Measured with immunoSEQ multiplex PCR; TCRdb has only the in-frame clones, and not every one. This table holds around 88,000 clones, about 91% found once. Sequencing was performed on CD4+ or CD8+ T cells sorted from blood, taken in a trial of the OX40 agonist ivuxolimab. These TCRs come from an adult with an advanced solid tumor such as melanoma, head and neck, liver or kidney cancer.

V gene TRBV7-6 combines with J gene TRBJ2-5; the D gene is possibly TRBD2 (7 bases). The V end lost 1 base, the J end lost 4 bases, and 16 bases lay between the germline ends. The germline V gene has CDR1 SGHVS and CDR2 FNYEAQ. The CDR3 loop spans 16 amino acids. CDR3 residues: CASSLVSGGSGETQYF. The CDR3 DNA sequence: TGTGCCAGCAGCTTAGTTTCGGGGGGCTCTGGAGAGACCCAGTACTTC.

This clone was observed once. The chain uses TRBV6-6 and TRBJ1-6; maybe TRBD1 (6 bases). V was cut by 6 bases and J by 11 bases, with 17 bases left in between. Germline CDR1 and CDR2: MNHNY and SVGAGI (reference sequence). The CDR3 has 14 amino acids. The CDR3 DNA is TGTGCCAGCAGCTCGGACAGTACAAGGGCACCCCTCCACTTT. Its translation: CASSSDSTRAPLHF.

The chain combines TRBV30 with TRBJ1-3; maybe TRBD1 (6 bases). V was cut by 0 bases and J by 0 bases, with 9 bases left in between. CDR1 and CDR2 from the germline V gene are GTSNPN and SVGIG (reference sequence). The CDR3 length is 15 residues. Here the CDR3 DNA reads TGTGCCTGGAGTGTAGGACAGTACTCTGGAAACACCATATATTTT. The encoded protein is CAWSVGQYSGNTIYF.

The CDR3 DNA sequence: TGCAGCGTCAGGACCACCCTCATGAACACTGAAGCTTTCTTT. This encodes CSVRTTLMNTEAFF. The chain combines TRBV29-1 with TRBJ1-1; D remains unclear. CDR1 and CDR2 (germline): SQVTM, ANQGSEA. CDR3 length: 14 amino acids. V was trimmed by 6 bases and J by 0 bases, leaving 14 bases between them. Drawing the rest from reference TRBV29-1 and TRBJ1-1, the complete variable domain is SAVISQKPSRDICQRGTSLTIQCQVDSQVTMMFWYRQQPGQSLTLIATANQGSEATYESGFVIDKFPISRPNLTFSTLTVSNMSPEDSSIYLCSVRTTLMNTEAFFGQGTRLTVV.

The gene calls are TRBV10-3 and TRBJ1-1, with TRBD1 matching 7 bases. Germline CDR1 reads ENHRY; CDR2 reads SYGVKD. V shed 4 bases and J 2 bases; nucleotides not matched to a gene: 4. CDR3 length: 14 residues. The CDR3, as DNA: TGTGCCATCAGTGTGGGACAGCTCAACACTGAAGCTTTCTTT. Protein: CAISVGQLNTEAFF.

The V and J genes are TRBV5-1 and TRBJ2-5, with unresolved D. Germline CDR1 and CDR2: SGHRS and YFSETQ. Trimming removed 4 bases from V and 1 base from J, with 8 bases in between. CDR3 length equals 13 residues. This CDR3 is CASSPATQETQYF. The CDR3 DNA reads as TGCGCCAGCAGCCCGGCGACCCAAGAGACCCAGTACTTC.

The J gene is TRBJ1-2, the V gene TRBV5-4; 8 bases are shared with TRBD1. The CDR3 spans 16 residues. Unmatched junction bases numbered 10, after V lost 3 bases and J lost 3 bases. Germline CDR1 is SGHNT and CDR2 is YYREEE (reference sequence). The CDR3 bases are TGTGCCAGCAGCTCCGCGGGCAGGGGGCAAGACTATGGCTACACCTTC. Its protein product is CASSSAGRGQDYGYTF.

V and J are TRBV19 and TRBJ2-4; D possibly matches TRBD1 or TRBD2 (5 bases each). The germline V gene has CDR1 LNHDA and CDR2 SQIVND (reference sequence). The CDR3 is 14 residues long. With 3 bases removed from V and 9 bases from J, the gap between germline ends came to 15 bases. CDR3: CASSIISGTGIQYF. CDR3 nucleotides: TGTGCCAGTAGTATTATTTCAGGGACCGGCATTCAGTACTTC.

The V call is TRBV6-1, the J call TRBJ2-7, with a tentative D call TRBD1 (6 bases). The CDR3 loop spans 13 amino acids. CDR1 is MNHNS, CDR2 SASEGT, per germline. Trimming took 7 bases from V and 4 from J, leaving 14 bases between them. The CDR3 coding sequence is TGTGCCAGCAAAGGGGGAGTGATTTACGAGCAGTACTTC. It is translated as CASKGGVIYEQYF.

The V and J genes are TRBV10-3 and TRBJ2-2; 10 bases map to TRBD2. The CDR3 is made up of 14 amino acids. Germline V CDR1 and CDR2: ENHRY, SYGVKD. V shed 11 bases, J shed 1 base, and the junction held 4 bases outside the gene matches. The CDR3 is CAVRTSGNTGELFF. The CDR3 region has the DNA TGTGCCGTCCGGACTAGCGGGAACACCGGGGAGCTGTTTTTT.

This sequence joins TRBV2 and TRBJ2-1; D ambiguous. The CDR3 consists of 13 residues. Trimming cost V 7 bases and J 0 bases, with 7 bases left between them. Looked up from germline, CDR1 is SNHLY and CDR2 is FYNNEI. The CDR3 nucleotides read TGTGCCAGCACAAGCAGCTCCTACAATGAGCAGTTCTTC. Translated, it gives CASTSSSYNEQFF.

This chain's CDR3 is CASSSEPGGNSPLHF. The CDR3 coding sequence is TGTGCCAGCAGTTCAGAACCTGGGGGTAATTCACCCCTCCACTTT. The V call is TRBV6-5, the J call TRBJ1-6; TRBD1 is a possible D gene (5 bases). CDR1 is MNHEY and CDR2 is SVGAGI in the germline V gene. The CDR3 sequence is 15 residues long. Trimming pared 4 bases from V and 6 bases from J, leaving 13 bases between.

The rearrangement links TRBV20-1 to TRBJ2-5; no firm D call. In germline, CDR1 is DFQATT, CDR2 SNEGSKA (reference sequence). This CDR3 contains 11 residues. V lost 1 base, J lost 4 bases, and 4 bases lay in between. The CDR3 coding sequence is TGCAGTGCTAGAGTCACAGAGACCCAGTACTTC. Its protein is CSARVTETQYF.

The rearrangement joins TRBV6-1 to TRBJ1-2; possibly TRBD1 for D (5 bases). The V end lost 6 bases, the J end lost 2 bases, and 10 bases lay between the germline ends. This CDR3 spans 13 amino acids. Germline V gene data show CDR1 as MNHNS and CDR2 as SASEGT. As DNA, the CDR3 is TGTGCCAGCAGGCGGGCAGGGAACTATGGCTACACCTTC. Translating gives CASRRAGNYGYTF.

The gene calls are TRBV10-2 and TRBJ2-1; 12 bases are shared with TRBD2. Germline V gives CDR1 WSHSY, CDR2 SAAADI. The CDR3 runs 15 residues. The J segment lost 6 bases and the V segment lost 6 bases, leaving 6 bases of the junction unmatched. The CDR3 sequence: CASSALAGGPNEQFF. In nucleotides, the CDR3 is TGCGCCAGCAGCGCTCTAGCGGGGGGGCCCAATGAGCAGTTCTTC.

In its sample, this clone was seen once. This rearrangement joins TRBV30 to TRBJ2-7, with a weak D call TRBD2 (6 bases). Trimming took 0 bases from V and 6 from J, leaving 12 bases between them. Germline lookup yields CDR1 GTSNPN and CDR2 SVGIG (reference sequence). This CDR3 has 13 residues. The DNA for the CDR3 is TGTGCCTGGAGTGTCGCAGGAGGGGCCGAGCAGTACTTC. Its translation is CAWSVAGGAEQYF.

This chain connects TRBV5-6 to TRBJ2-3; 9 bases line up with TRBD1. With 4 bases clipped from V and 3 bases from J, the junction kept 6 bases outside the gene matches. This CDR3 contains 15 residues. The germline V gene encodes CDR1 SGHDT and CDR2 YYEEEE. The CDR3 is CASSGTGQGTDTQYF. DNA for the CDR3: TGTGCCAGCAGCGGAACGGGACAGGGAACAGATACGCAGTATTTT. Full variable domain (rest looked up from reference TRBV5-6 and TRBJ2-3): DAGVTQSPTHLIKTRGQQVTLRCSPKSGHDTVSWYQQALGQGPQFIFQYYEEEERQRGNFPDRFSGHQFPNYSSELNVNALLLGDSALYLCASSGTGQGTDTQYFGPGTRLTVL.

This chain uses TRBV27 with TRBJ2-7; 8 bases agree with TRBD1. Germline assignment: CDR1 MNHEY and CDR2 SMNVEV (reference sequence). Germline trimming cut 5 bases from V and 6 bases from J; bases unmatched to any gene: 9. The CDR3 totals 14 residues. The CDR3 nucleotides read TGTGCCAGCAGTCTGACAGGGGAGAGGATCGAGCAGTACTTC. Translation gives CASSLTGERIEQYF.

V usage is TRBV10-3 and J usage is TRBJ2-5, with D perhaps matching TRBD2 (6 bases). The germline CDR1 and CDR2 sequences are ENHRY and SYGVKD. V lost 7 bases and J 2 bases, leaving 11 bases between the germline ends. The CDR3 runs to 13 residues. CDR3 DNA sequence: TGTGCCATCACCCCGGGAGCTCAAGAGACCCAGTACTTC. Protein sequence: CAITPGAQETQYF.

The rearrangement joins TRBV19 to TRBJ2-3, with a possible D match to TRBD2 (6 bases). CDR3 length: 14 residues. Deletions cut 3 bases from V and 4 bases from J, with 11 bases between. Germline V gives CDR1 LNHDA, CDR2 SQIVND (reference sequence). CDR3 DNA sequence: TGTGCCAGTAGTATGTTACTAGCCGCAGATACGCAGTATTTT. This sequence encodes CASSMLLAADTQYF.

The chain uses TRBV23-1 and TRBJ1-5, with D hard to call. TRBV23-1 is an ORF, with its function uncertain. The CDR3 length is 13 residues. V gave up 4 bases and J gave up 7 bases, with 11 bases separating them. CDR3 sequence (DNA): TGCGCCAGCAGTCCATTCTGGACCCAGCCCCAGCATTTT. The encoded protein is CASSPFWTQPQHF.

The CDR3 DNA reads TGTGCCAGCAGCGGGAGTTTGGGGACGGTAGGGACCCAGTACTTC. Residues: CASSGSLGTVGTQYF. The V and J genes are TRBV9 and TRBJ2-5; D is perhaps TRBD1 or TRBD2 (5 bases each). CDR3 length equals 15 residues. Trimming removed 3 bases at V and 7 bases at J, with 19 bases between. Per the germline V gene, CDR1 is SGDLS and CDR2 is YYNGEE. Full variable domain (outside the CDR3, taken from reference TRBV9 and TRBJ2-5): DSGVTQTPKHLITATGQRVTLRCSPRSGDLSVYWYQQSLDQGLQFLIQYYNGEERAKGNILERFSAQQFPDLHSELNLSSLELGDSALYFCASSGSLGTVGTQYFGPGTRLLVL.

The J gene is TRBJ2-5, the V gene TRBV2; D ambiguous. Germline V gene data show CDR1 as SNHLY and CDR2 as FYNNEI. The CDR3 extends over 14 amino acids. The V end was cut by 3 bases, the J end by 5 bases, with 13 bases between. The DNA for the CDR3 is TGTGCCAGCAGTGATCAGACTGGCTCCGAGACCCAGTACTTC. Translation gives CASSDQTGSETQYF.

V usage is TRBV28 and J usage is TRBJ2-5; no reliable D call. The V end was cut by 5 bases, the J end by 5 bases, with 9 bases between. This CDR3 has 12 residues. Germline CDR1 MDHEN, CDR2 SYDVKM. This CDR3 is CASSPLGETQYF. CDR3 bases: TGTGCCAGCAGTCCTCTAGGGGAGACCCAGTACTTC.

V gene TRBV2 combines with J gene TRBJ1-1, with 7 bases lining up with TRBD1. This CDR3 is built from 15 residues. Germline V gives CDR1 SNHLY, CDR2 FYNNEI. J was trimmed by 3 bases and V by 5 bases; bases with no gene match: 9. The CDR3 loop is CASSRQGGADTEAFF. Here the CDR3 DNA reads TGTGCCAGCAGTCGCCAAGGGGGCGCGGACACTGAAGCTTTCTTT.

This chain connects TRBV10-3 to TRBJ2-3; 7 positions agree with TRBD1. The germline gives CDR1 ENHRY, CDR2 SYGVKD. The CDR3 spans 13 residues. J lost 4 bases, V lost 4 bases, and 2 bases had no gene match. The CDR3 coding sequence is TGTGCCATCAGTGCTGGGACAGCAGATACGCAGTATTTT. This encodes CAISAGTADTQYF.

As DNA, the CDR3 is TGTGCCAGCAGCCCTCCCTCCGGGACAGGGTCCCTAGCTACGCAGTATTTT. It translates to CASSPPSGTGSLATQYF. J is TRBJ2-3 and V is TRBV9; 9 nucleotides agree with TRBD1. From germline, CDR1 is SGDLS and CDR2 YYNGEE. The trim removed 4 bases at V and 8 bases at J, leaving 17 bases unmatched. The CDR3 is 17 residues long.

V and J are TRBV5-1 and TRBJ1-5; no firm D call. Between the trimmed V and J ends, which lost 4 bases and 1 base, there was a span of 6 bases. Germline lookup yields CDR1 SGHRS and CDR2 YFSETQ. The CDR3 is 13 amino acids. The CDR3 region has the DNA TGCGCCAGCAGCCCTCTGAGCAATCAGCCCCAGCATTTT. It is translated as CASSPLSNQPQHF.

A single count supports this clone. V and J are TRBV4-2 and TRBJ2-7, with TRBD1 matching 7 bases. The germline V gene encodes CDR1 LGHNA and CDR2 YNFKEQ. With V trimmed by 0 bases and J by 1 base, 3 bases remained unmatched. The CDR3 is 15 residues long. This CDR3 is CASSQESGGSYEQYF. CDR3 coding DNA: TGTGCCAGCAGCCAAGAGTCAGGGGGATCCTACGAGCAGTACTTC.

The chain recombines TRBV30 with TRBJ1-3; tentative D call: TRBD1 (5 bases). The CDR3 length is 16 residues. Trimming removed 0 bases at V and 3 bases at J, with 15 bases between. Germline CDR1 and CDR2: GTSNPN and SVGIG (reference sequence). CDR3 sequence reads: CAWSVYGAGIGNTIYF. CDR3 nucleotides: TGTGCCTGGAGTGTATACGGGGCAGGTATTGGAAACACCATATATTTT.

The rearrangement joins TRBV30 to TRBJ2-5; TRBD2 matches at 8 bases. The germline gives CDR1 GTSNPN, CDR2 SVGIG (reference sequence). The trim removed 0 bases at V and 9 bases at J, leaving 3 bases unmatched. CDR3 length: 12 residues. The CDR3 here is CAWSVTGGAQYF. The CDR3, as DNA: TGTGCCTGGAGTGTTACGGGAGGGGCCCAGTACTTC.

The J gene is TRBJ2-7, the V gene TRBV6-5, with D possibly called TRBD1 or TRBD2 (5 bases each). Germline CDR1 and CDR2: MNHEY and SVGAGI. The CDR3 runs to 15 residues. Trimming shortened V by 4 bases and J by 1 base, and 14 bases separated the two germline ends. CDR3 region: CASSFTGTESYEQYF. CDR3 nucleotide sequence: TGTGCCAGCAGTTTTACCGGGACCGAATCCTACGAGCAGTACTTC.